This T cell receptor (beta chain) was documented in a study of T cell responses to AZD1222 COVID-19 vaccine. Notes on the study in general: A mostly white British donor set with more females was recruited, and clonal diversity was possibly underestimated. Across spike, vaccine-associated CD4 TCRs were found, dominant at 160-218 and 743-854. Researchers took repertoire samples only after the peak T cell response had come.

Sequencing was performed with immunoSEQ multiplex PCR; in TCRdb, only in-frame clones are kept and a portion is missing. This table has about 110,000 clones, roughly 91% appearing once. To note about this clone: Its antigen is unidentified.

Unmatched junction bases numbered 7, after V lost 7 bases and J lost 3 bases. Germline CDR1 and CDR2: SGHRS and YFSETQ. The CDR3 extends over 13 amino acids. Sequences were derived from peripheral blood, sampled 28 days after the second AZD1222 dose. The source of this sequence is an adult who received the AZD1222 COVID-19 vaccine. The chain couples TRBV5-1 to TRBJ2-7; TRBD1 matches at 7 bases. The CDR3 DNA is TGCGCCAGCGGCGAGGGGGCGGGCTACGAGCAGTACTTC. This sequence encodes CASGEGAGYEQYF.